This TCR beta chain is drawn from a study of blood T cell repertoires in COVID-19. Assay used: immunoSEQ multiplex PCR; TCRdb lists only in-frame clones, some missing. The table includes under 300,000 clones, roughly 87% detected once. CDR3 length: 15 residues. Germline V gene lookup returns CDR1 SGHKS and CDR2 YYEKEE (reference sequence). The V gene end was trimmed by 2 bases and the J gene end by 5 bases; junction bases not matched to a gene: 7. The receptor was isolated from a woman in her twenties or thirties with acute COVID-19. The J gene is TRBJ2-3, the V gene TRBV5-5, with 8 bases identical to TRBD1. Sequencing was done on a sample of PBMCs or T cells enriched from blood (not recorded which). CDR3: CASSFGQGRVDTQYF. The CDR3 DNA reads TGTGCCAGCAGCTTTGGACAGGGTAGGGTAGATACGCAGTATTTT.